This TCR beta chain was profiled in a study of blood T cells in healthy people across ages. Using a J-beta primer mix together with a sample-barcoded 5' primer, a second PCR was run for about 6 to 11 cycles. One entry per CDR3 protein results from TCRdb running MiXCR on the 5' RACE reads. Here the sample spans 1.2 million to 1.5 million distinct CDR3 sequences, approximately 63% being singletons. The germline gives CDR1 SGHAT, CDR2 FQNNGV. The CDR3 runs to 13 residues. Deletions cut 8 bases from V and 2 bases from J, with 13 bases between. The chain links TRBV11-2 to TRBJ2-7; D is unclear. This TCR came from a man in his late teens or twenties in good health. Sequenced: blood. The CDR3 loop is CASEPVPTYEQYF. CDR3 bases: TGTGCCAGCGAGCCAGTTCCTACCTACGAGCAGTACTTC.